This T cell receptor beta chain was profiled in a study of blood T cell repertoires in COVID-19. This clone appeared once. Sequencing used immunoSEQ multiplex PCR; TCRdb keeps in-frame clones, though not all of them. The repertoire has 140,000 or so clones, about 90% of them found once; the top ten carry approximately 11%. The CDR3 is 16 residues long. Germline-derived CDR1 and CDR2 are SGHRS and YFSETQ. The ends were cut back, 0 bases at V and 0 bases at J, with 9 bases in the middle. The TCR originated in a man in his 60s who had recovered from COVID-19. The chain has TRBV5-1 and TRBJ1-4, with no clear D. The sample was PBMCs or T cells enriched from blood (not recorded which). This chain's CDR3 is CASSLDQASTNEKLFF. The DNA for the CDR3 is TGCGCCAGCAGCTTGGACCAGGCCTCAACTAATGAAAAACTGTTTTTT.